Listed below are T cell receptor beta chains from one sample, sequenced in a study of blood T cell repertoires in COVID-19. TCRdb's copy holds only in-frame clones and misses some; the assay was immunoSEQ multiplex PCR. The sample gives around 150,000 clones, over 75% of which show up once; about 10% is in the top ten. The sequenced material came from peripheral blood. The receptors here all came from a man aged 60 to 75 with active or convalescent COVID-19. The CDR3 runs from the conserved cysteine through the conserved F or W. Each record gives: D gene, V gene, clone size, J gene, CDR3 protein, CDR3 DNA. The D gene is left open where the match is weak. Clone size, where shown, is once, few, many, or a class for clones that have expanded.

d_call: TRBD2
v_call: TRBV24-1
clone_size: .
j_call: TRBJ2-3
cdr3_aa: CATSDLKREMTDTQYF
cdr3_nt: TGTGCCACCAGTGATTTGAAGCGGGAGATGACAGATACGCAGTATTTT

d_call: TRBD1
v_call: TRBV13
clone_size: few
j_call: TRBJ1-4
cdr3_aa: CASSPGRGTGVREKLFF
cdr3_nt: TGTGCCAGCAGCCCCGGCCGGGGGACAGGGGTGAGGGAAAAACTGTTTTTT

d_call: TRBD2
v_call: TRBV5-1
clone_size: .
j_call: TRBJ2-2
cdr3_aa: CASGSSGLAGGNTGELFF
cdr3_nt: TGCGCCAGCGGATCTTCAGGACTAGCGGGGGGGAACACCGGGGAGCTGTTTTTT

d_call: .
v_call: TRBV5-1
clone_size: .
j_call: TRBJ2-2
cdr3_aa: CASSTGHQSQAGELFF
cdr3_nt: TGCGCCAGCAGCACGGGACATCAATCTCAGGCCGGGGAGCTGTTTTTT

d_call: .
v_call: TRBV28
clone_size: .
j_call: TRBJ2-7
cdr3_aa: CASTPRAGYGNEQYF
cdr3_nt: TGTGCCAGCACCCCCCGGGCGGGTTATGGTAACGAGCAGTACTTC

d_call: TRBD2
v_call: TRBV24-1
clone_size: .
j_call: TRBJ2-1
cdr3_aa: CATSLAGGGEQFF
cdr3_nt: TGTGCCACCAGCCTAGCGGGTGGGGGGGAGCAGTTCTTC

d_call: TRBD1
v_call: TRBV5-4
clone_size: .
j_call: TRBJ2-7
cdr3_aa: CASSLATGQGTYEQYF
cdr3_nt: TGTGCCAGCAGCTTGGCCACGGGACAGGGTACCTACGAGCAGTACTTC

d_call: .
v_call: TRBV19
clone_size: .
j_call: TRBJ1-2
cdr3_aa: CASSVNTGTGYTF
cdr3_nt: TGTGCCAGTAGTGTGAATACAGGGACTGGCTACACCTTC

d_call: TRBD2
v_call: TRBV9
clone_size: .
j_call: TRBJ2-7
cdr3_aa: CASSIRGAGETQYF
cdr3_nt: TGTGCCAGCAGCATCCGCGGGGCGGGGGAAACGCAGTACTTC

d_call: TRBD2
v_call: TRBV18
clone_size: .
j_call: TRBJ2-5
cdr3_aa: CASSPPVREGRETQYF
cdr3_nt: TGTGCCAGCTCACCACCGGTCAGGGAGGGGCGCGAGACCCAGTACTTC

d_call: TRBD1
v_call: TRBV10-3
clone_size: .
j_call: TRBJ2-2
cdr3_aa: CAISDLDRDTGELFF
cdr3_nt: TGTGCCATCAGTGATTTGGACAGGGATACCGGGGAGCTGTTTTTT

d_call: .
v_call: TRBV11-2
clone_size: few
j_call: TRBJ2-7
cdr3_aa: CASSLAYEQYF
cdr3_nt: TGTGCCAGCAGCCTAGCTTACGAGCAGTACTTC

d_call: .
v_call: TRBV5-1
clone_size: .
j_call: TRBJ2-1
cdr3_aa: CASSLATGINEQFF
cdr3_nt: TGCGCCAGCAGCTTGGCTACAGGCATCAATGAGCAGTTCTTC

d_call: .
v_call: TRBV29-1
clone_size: .
j_call: TRBJ2-7
cdr3_aa: CSVDSGYEQYF
cdr3_nt: TGCAGCGTCGATTCAGGGTACGAGCAGTACTTC

d_call: .
v_call: TRBV7-8
clone_size: few
j_call: TRBJ2-3
cdr3_aa: CASSLGESADTQYF
cdr3_nt: TGTGCCAGCAGCTTAGGCGAGAGCGCAGATACGCAGTATTTT

d_call: TRBD1
v_call: TRBV6-1
clone_size: .
j_call: TRBJ2-7
cdr3_aa: CASTTDGTGGHEQYF
cdr3_nt: TGTGCCAGCACCACGGACGGGACAGGGGGACACGAGCAGTACTTC

d_call: .
v_call: TRBV2
clone_size: once
j_call: TRBJ2-5
cdr3_aa: CASSEALRKTGDRETQYF
cdr3_nt: TGTGCCAGCAGTGAAGCGCTCCGGAAGACGGGAGATAGGGAGACCCAGTACTTC

d_call: TRBD2
v_call: TRBV28
clone_size: .
j_call: TRBJ2-1
cdr3_aa: CASSGLAGVNEQFF
cdr3_nt: TGTGCCAGCAGTGGACTAGCGGGAGTTAATGAGCAGTTCTTC

d_call: TRBD1
v_call: TRBV19
clone_size: few
j_call: TRBJ1-5
cdr3_aa: CASRHRGRQPQHF
cdr3_nt: TGTGCCAGTAGGCACAGGGGGCGTCAGCCCCAGCATTTT

d_call: TRBD2
v_call: TRBV7-2
clone_size: .
j_call: TRBJ2-1
cdr3_aa: CASSSRTSGTYNEQFF
cdr3_nt: TGTGCCAGCAGCTCCCGGACTAGCGGGACATACAATGAGCAGTTCTTC

d_call: .
v_call: TRBV6-5
clone_size: .
j_call: TRBJ1-2
cdr3_aa: CAPQRDSYGYTF
cdr3_nt: TGTGCCCCCCAGCGGGATTCCTATGGCTACACCTTC

d_call: .
v_call: TRBV5-1
clone_size: .
j_call: TRBJ2-1
cdr3_aa: CASRKSGILNSYNEQFF
cdr3_nt: TGCGCCAGCAGAAAAAGCGGAATTCTTAACTCCTACAATGAGCAGTTCTTC

d_call: TRBD1
v_call: TRBV6-5
clone_size: .
j_call: TRBJ1-5
cdr3_aa: CASSSHRGGNQPQHF
cdr3_nt: TGTGCCAGCAGTTCCCACAGGGGGGGAAATCAGCCCCAGCATTTT

d_call: .
v_call: TRBV27
clone_size: .
j_call: TRBJ2-7
cdr3_aa: CASKPGSSYEQYF
cdr3_nt: TGTGCCAGCAAGCCTGGGAGCTCCTACGAGCAGTACTTC

d_call: .
v_call: TRBV28
clone_size: .
j_call: TRBJ1-3
cdr3_aa: CASNNRVYGNTIYF
cdr3_nt: TGTGCCAGCAACAACAGGGTTTACGGAAACACCATATATTTT

d_call: TRBD1
v_call: TRBV24-1
clone_size: .
j_call: TRBJ1-2
cdr3_aa: CATSDWGQGAGYTF
cdr3_nt: TGTGCCACCAGTGACTGGGGACAGGGGGCGGGCTACACCTTC